This T cell receptor (beta chain) was sequenced for a study of cytomegalovirus exposure and HLA in healthy donors. Worth noting for this clone: Its antigen is currently unknown.

Primers included in the PCR were 60 Vbeta and 13 Jbeta primers. This table comes from immunoSEQ multiplex PCR, and its TCRdb copy is limited to in-frame clones, with some not included. The sample contains 100,000 to 150,000 clones, 60% to 80% of which appear only once. Study-wide results and limits: Later analysis found that TCR beta chains associated with HLA were more clonally expanded than other, equally common chains.

Material for sequencing was PBMCs. The TCR sequence derives from a man in his fifties or sixties in good health and CMV-seropositive.

This CDR3 reads CASSETGVSNYGYTF. The CDR3, as DNA: TGTGCCAGCAGTGAGACAGGGGTATCTAACTATGGCTACACCTTC. The chain joins TRBV2 to TRBJ1-2; 8 bases match TRBD1. The germline gives CDR1 SNHLY, CDR2 FYNNEI. Trimming took 3 bases from V and 0 from J; bases not matched to a gene: 3. This CDR3 is 15 amino acids long.